The rows below give T cell receptor beta chains drawn from one sample of a study of T cell responses to AZD1222 COVID-19 vaccine. Sequenced by immunoSEQ multiplex PCR; TCRdb stores in-frame clones only, minus some. Its table records 150,000 or so clones. Sequencing was done on a sample of peripheral blood. The source is an adult in good health. CDR3s include the opening cysteine and the closing phenylalanine or tryptophan. A D gene is named only where the DNA matches it firmly.

j_gene: TRBJ1-6
v_gene: TRBV2
d_gene: .
CDR3nt: TGTGCCAGCAGTGATAGGTCCTCCTATAATTCACCCCTCCACTTT
CDR3aa: CASSDRSSYNSPLHF

j_gene: TRBJ1-4
v_gene: TRBV5-6
d_gene: TRBD1
CDR3nt: TGTGCCAGCAGCCCCCGACAGGGGAGGAGGGAAAAACTGTTTTTT
CDR3aa: CASSPRQGRREKLFF

j_gene: TRBJ2-3
v_gene: TRBV11-1
d_gene: .
CDR3nt: TGTGCCAGCAGCAAAGGCCCGACAGATACGCAGTATTTT
CDR3aa: CASSKGPTDTQYF

j_gene: TRBJ1-2
v_gene: TRBV12-3/TRBV12-4
d_gene: TRBD1
CDR3nt: TGTGCCAGCAGTCGACAGGGTGGCTACACCTTC
CDR3aa: CASSRQGGYTF

j_gene: TRBJ1-6
v_gene: TRBV6-1
d_gene: .
CDR3nt: TGTGCCAGCAGTGAAGGACGTTTCAGTCCTAATTCACCCCTCCACTTT
CDR3aa: CASSEGRFSPNSPLHF

j_gene: TRBJ1-6
v_gene: TRBV15
d_gene: .
CDR3nt: TGTGCCACCAGCAGGAGCTCCTATAATTCACCCCTCCACTTT
CDR3aa: CATSRSSYNSPLHF

j_gene: TRBJ1-2
v_gene: TRBV28
d_gene: TRBD1
CDR3nt: TGTGCCAGCAGTATACCGGGACAGGGGGCACGCGGCTACACCTTC
CDR3aa: CASSIPGQGARGYTF

j_gene: TRBJ2-3
v_gene: TRBV24-1
d_gene: TRBD2
CDR3nt: TGTGCCACCAGTGCCCAGCTAGGGACTAGCGGGGGCGCCGGCTTTGCAGATACGCAGTATTTT
CDR3aa: CATSAQLGTSGGAGFADTQYF

j_gene: TRBJ2-7
v_gene: TRBV3-1/TRBV3-2
d_gene: .
CDR3nt: TGTGCCAGCAGCCAAGACCTACGGAACTACGAGCAGTACTTC
CDR3aa: CASSQDLRNYEQYF

j_gene: TRBJ1-2
v_gene: TRBV6-6
d_gene: TRBD1
CDR3nt: TGTGCCAGCAATTGGGGACAGGGTAATGGCTACACCTTC
CDR3aa: CASNWGQGNGYTF

j_gene: TRBJ1-2
v_gene: TRBV19
d_gene: .
CDR3nt: TGTGCCAGTATCTCCGCCGGGACAACCTATGGCTACACCTTC
CDR3aa: CASISAGTTYGYTF

j_gene: TRBJ1-2
v_gene: TRBV29-1
d_gene: .
CDR3nt: TGCAGCGTTGAACCACCAGGGCGAGATGGCTACACCTTC
CDR3aa: CSVEPPGRDGYTF

j_gene: TRBJ1-1
v_gene: TRBV19
d_gene: TRBD1
CDR3nt: TGTGCCAGTAGCGATCAGGGGGTTGCCTCTGAAGCTTTCTTT
CDR3aa: CASSDQGVASEAFF

j_gene: TRBJ1-2
v_gene: TRBV28
d_gene: .
CDR3nt: TGTGCCAGCAGTTTATCCTCTCGGAATGGCTACACCTTC
CDR3aa: CASSLSSRNGYTF

j_gene: TRBJ2-2
v_gene: TRBV2
d_gene: .
CDR3nt: TGTGCCAGCAGTGACACCGGGGAGCTGTTTTTT
CDR3aa: CASSDTGELFF

j_gene: TRBJ2-3
v_gene: TRBV19
d_gene: TRBD2
CDR3nt: TGTGCCAGTAGTACACTAGCGCCCACAGATACGCAGTATTTT
CDR3aa: CASSTLAPTDTQYF

j_gene: TRBJ2-5
v_gene: TRBV28
d_gene: TRBD1
CDR3nt: TGTGCCAGCAGTTCCCCGACAGGGGGCGCGGGGACCCAGTACTTC
CDR3aa: CASSSPTGGAGTQYF

j_gene: TRBJ2-1
v_gene: TRBV5-1
d_gene: TRBD2
CDR3nt: TGCGCCAGCAGCTTGGCCCAGCGGGGGGGCCATTTTCGGCGCAATGAGCAGTTCTTC
CDR3aa: CASSLAQRGGHFRRNEQFF

j_gene: TRBJ1-1
v_gene: TRBV5-4
d_gene: TRBD1
CDR3nt: TGTGCCAGCAGCTTGGGGACAGGGAGACGAGGTGAAGCTTTCTTT
CDR3aa: CASSLGTGRRGEAFF

j_gene: TRBJ2-3
v_gene: TRBV6-2/TRBV6-3
d_gene: TRBD2
CDR3nt: TGTGCCAGCAGTTACTCTCTAGCGGGGGGGTCCAGAGATACGCAGTATTTT
CDR3aa: CASSYSLAGGSRDTQYF

j_gene: TRBJ1-5
v_gene: TRBV6-2/TRBV6-3
d_gene: TRBD1
CDR3nt: TGTGCCAGCAGTTACCCTACGACAGGGTCAAGCAATCAGCCCCAGCATTTT
CDR3aa: CASSYPTTGSSNQPQHF

j_gene: TRBJ2-3
v_gene: TRBV4-3
d_gene: .
CDR3nt: TGCGCCAGCAGCCAGTCGGGGCGTCCAGATACGCAGTATTTT
CDR3aa: CASSQSGRPDTQYF

j_gene: TRBJ2-3
v_gene: TRBV19
d_gene: .
CDR3nt: TGTGCCAGTGGAGTTGAGGGCTCCACAGATACGCAGTATTTT
CDR3aa: CASGVEGSTDTQYF

j_gene: TRBJ2-7
v_gene: TRBV24-1
d_gene: TRBD2
CDR3nt: TGTGCCACCAGTGACGGGGGGGCAGGGCAGTACTTC
CDR3aa: CATSDGGAGQYF

j_gene: TRBJ2-6
v_gene: TRBV7-6
d_gene: .
CDR3nt: TGTGCCAGCAGCTTAACCCCCCCCGGGGCCAACGTCCTGACTTTC
CDR3aa: CASSLTPPGANVLTF

j_gene: TRBJ1-6
v_gene: TRBV28
d_gene: .
CDR3nt: TGTGCCAGCAGATCTCCATCTTCTAATTCACCCCTCCACTTT
CDR3aa: CASRSPSSNSPLHF

j_gene: TRBJ1-6
v_gene: TRBV10-3
d_gene: .
CDR3nt: TGTGCCATCAGTGAAACAACAGGCTCCTATAATTCACCCCTCCACTTT
CDR3aa: CAISETTGSYNSPLHF

j_gene: TRBJ1-6
v_gene: TRBV11-2
d_gene: .
CDR3nt: TGTGCCAGCAGCCCCTGGATGGCAGGGGTTCCCCTCCACTTT
CDR3aa: CASSPWMAGVPLHF

j_gene: TRBJ1-5
v_gene: TRBV15
d_gene: .
CDR3nt: TGTGCCACCAGCAGAAGAGGGGGGAGCAGCAATCAGCCCCAGCATTTT
CDR3aa: CATSRRGGSSNQPQHF

j_gene: TRBJ1-2
v_gene: TRBV30
d_gene: .
CDR3nt: TGTGCCTGGAGTCCAGCCCGGACAGATAACTATGGCTACACCTTC
CDR3aa: CAWSPARTDNYGYTF

j_gene: TRBJ2-2
v_gene: TRBV6-6
d_gene: .
CDR3nt: TGTGCCAGCAGTTACGTAGGCGGGGAGCTGTTTTTT
CDR3aa: CASSYVGGELFF

j_gene: TRBJ1-6
v_gene: TRBV5-4
d_gene: .
CDR3nt: TGTGCCAGCAGCTTGGGCGGGGCCCACTATAATTCACCCCTCCACTTT
CDR3aa: CASSLGGAHYNSPLHF

j_gene: TRBJ2-1
v_gene: TRBV28
d_gene: TRBD2
CDR3nt: TGTGCCAGCAGTCGAACGGGACTAGCGGGTAATGAGCAGTTCTTC
CDR3aa: CASSRTGLAGNEQFF

j_gene: TRBJ1-1
v_gene: TRBV6-1
d_gene: .
CDR3nt: TGTGCCAGCAGTGAATACACAGGGAGGGGAGCTTTCTTT
CDR3aa: CASSEYTGRGAFF

j_gene: TRBJ2-5
v_gene: TRBV19
d_gene: .
CDR3nt: TGTGCCAGCAGGACTGGACAGCAAGAGACCCAGTACTTC
CDR3aa: CASRTGQQETQYF

j_gene: TRBJ1-5
v_gene: TRBV2
d_gene: .
CDR3nt: TGTGCCAGCAGTGTCTCAGGCCCAAGCAATCAGCCCCAGCATTTT
CDR3aa: CASSVSGPSNQPQHF

j_gene: TRBJ1-1
v_gene: TRBV5-6
d_gene: TRBD1
CDR3nt: TGTGCCAGCAGCGCCCTCGGACAGGGGAGAACTGAAGCTTTCTTT
CDR3aa: CASSALGQGRTEAFF

j_gene: TRBJ1-6
v_gene: TRBV7-9
d_gene: .
CDR3nt: TGTGCCAGCAGCTTAGAAGGCGGGAGGACCCTCCACTTT
CDR3aa: CASSLEGGRTLHF

j_gene: TRBJ1-1
v_gene: TRBV6-5
d_gene: .
CDR3nt: TGTGCCAGCAGTTACTCTGGTTGGGGCATGAACACTGAAGCTTTCTTT
CDR3aa: CASSYSGWGMNTEAFF

j_gene: TRBJ1-4
v_gene: TRBV27
d_gene: TRBD1
CDR3nt: TGTGCCAGCAGTAAGTCAGGGGGCACTAATGAAAAACTGTTTTTT
CDR3aa: CASSKSGGTNEKLFF

j_gene: TRBJ1-6
v_gene: TRBV6-2/TRBV6-3
d_gene: .
CDR3nt: TGTGCCAGCAGTTACTTGGCTGGCAGACGGGATTCACCCCTCCACTTT
CDR3aa: CASSYLAGRRDSPLHF

j_gene: TRBJ1-4
v_gene: TRBV2
d_gene: .
CDR3nt: TGTGCCAGCAGGGATCCGAAGAAAAAACTGTTTTTT
CDR3aa: CASRDPKKKLFF

j_gene: TRBJ1-5
v_gene: TRBV9
d_gene: .
CDR3nt: TGTGCCAGCTTTTGGGGACTCGTTATCCAGCCCCAGCATTTT
CDR3aa: CASFWGLVIQPQHF

j_gene: TRBJ2-5
v_gene: TRBV3-1/TRBV3-2
d_gene: TRBD2
CDR3nt: TGTGCCAGCAGCAGCGGGGAAACCCAGTACTTC
CDR3aa: CASSSGETQYF

j_gene: TRBJ1-4
v_gene: TRBV15
d_gene: .
CDR3nt: TGTGCCACCAGCAGCGGCGATGGGGCAGTGGTGGAAAAACTGTTTTTT
CDR3aa: CATSSGDGAVVEKLFF

j_gene: TRBJ1-5
v_gene: TRBV7-2
d_gene: .
CDR3nt: TGTGCCAGCAGCTTAGAGTATAGCAATCAGCCCCAGCATTTT
CDR3aa: CASSLEYSNQPQHF

j_gene: TRBJ1-3
v_gene: TRBV2
d_gene: .
CDR3nt: TGTGCCAGCATCAGGGACATGACTGGAAACACCATATATTTT
CDR3aa: CASIRDMTGNTIYF

j_gene: TRBJ2-3
v_gene: TRBV12-5
d_gene: .
CDR3nt: TGTGCTAGTGTGAGGAAAAAAAACCCTAGCACAGATACGCAGTATTTT
CDR3aa: CASVRKKNPSTDTQYF

j_gene: TRBJ1-5
v_gene: TRBV6-6
d_gene: .
CDR3nt: TGTGCCAGCAGTTACTCTGCCCGAGGAAATCAGCCCCAGCATTTT
CDR3aa: CASSYSARGNQPQHF

j_gene: TRBJ1-3
v_gene: TRBV5-5
d_gene: .
CDR3nt: TGTGCCAGCAGCTTGGAGTCGAGTTCTGGAAACACCATATATTTT
CDR3aa: CASSLESSSGNTIYF

j_gene: TRBJ1-5
v_gene: TRBV2
d_gene: .
CDR3nt: TGTGCCAGCGGAGAAGGGAGTCTCTCATCGGGGCCCCAGCATTTT
CDR3aa: CASGEGSLSSGPQHF

j_gene: TRBJ1-1
v_gene: TRBV6-4
d_gene: .
CDR3nt: TGTGCCAGCAGAAGGACGCTCATGAACACTGAAGCTTTCTTT
CDR3aa: CASRRTLMNTEAFF

j_gene: TRBJ1-2
v_gene: TRBV6-5
d_gene: .
CDR3nt: TGTGCCAGCAGTCTTACAGGAGACTATGGCTACACCTTC
CDR3aa: CASSLTGDYGYTF

j_gene: TRBJ1-1
v_gene: TRBV6-5
d_gene: .
CDR3nt: TGTGCCAGCAAGAGGGATAGGGAAGCTTTCTTT
CDR3aa: CASKRDREAFF

j_gene: TRBJ1-1
v_gene: TRBV13
d_gene: TRBD1
CDR3nt: TGTGCCAGCAGCATTCGCCCTCTGGACAGGGGCTCTGAAGCTTTCTTT
CDR3aa: CASSIRPLDRGSEAFF